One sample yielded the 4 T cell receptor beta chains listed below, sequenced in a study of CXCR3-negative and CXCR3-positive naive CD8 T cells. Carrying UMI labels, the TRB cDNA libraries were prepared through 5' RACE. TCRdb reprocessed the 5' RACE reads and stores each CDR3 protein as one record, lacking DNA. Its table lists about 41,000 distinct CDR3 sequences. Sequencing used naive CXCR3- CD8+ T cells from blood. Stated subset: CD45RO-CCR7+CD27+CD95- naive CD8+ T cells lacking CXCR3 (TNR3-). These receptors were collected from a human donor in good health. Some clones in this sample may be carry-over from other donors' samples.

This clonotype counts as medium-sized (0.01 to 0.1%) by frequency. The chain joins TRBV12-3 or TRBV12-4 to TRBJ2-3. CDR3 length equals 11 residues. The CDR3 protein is CASLMGDTQYF.

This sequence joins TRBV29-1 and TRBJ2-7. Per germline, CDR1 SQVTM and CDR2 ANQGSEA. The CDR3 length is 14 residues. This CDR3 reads CSVEEGYSSYEQYF.

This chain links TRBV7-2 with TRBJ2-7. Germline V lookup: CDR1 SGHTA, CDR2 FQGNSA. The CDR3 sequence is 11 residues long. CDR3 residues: CASSLSEEQYF.

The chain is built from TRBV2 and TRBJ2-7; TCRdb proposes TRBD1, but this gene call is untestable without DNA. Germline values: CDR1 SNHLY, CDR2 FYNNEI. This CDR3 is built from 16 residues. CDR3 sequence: CASSEAGTESGYEQYF.